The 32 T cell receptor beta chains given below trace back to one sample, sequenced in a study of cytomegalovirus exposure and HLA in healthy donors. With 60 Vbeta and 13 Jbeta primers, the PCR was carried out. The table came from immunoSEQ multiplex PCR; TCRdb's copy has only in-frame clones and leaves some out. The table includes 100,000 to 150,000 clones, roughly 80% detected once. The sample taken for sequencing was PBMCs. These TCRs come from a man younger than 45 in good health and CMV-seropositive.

CDR3 sequence: CASSLIPGGQETQYF. CDR3 coding DNA: TGTGCCAGCAGCTTAATACCCGGAGGGCAAGAGACCCAGTACTTC. This chain connects TRBV7-3 to TRBJ2-5; maybe TRBD2 (6 bases). The ends were cut back, 1 base at V and 2 bases at J, with 11 bases in the middle. Germline V gene sequence: CDR1 SGHTA, CDR2 FQGTGA. The CDR3 totals 15 residues. Supplemented by reference TRBV7-3 and TRBJ2-5, the full variable domain reads GAGVSQTPSNKVTEKGKYVELRCDPISGHTALYWYRQSLGQGPEFLIYFQGTGAADDSGLPNDRFFAVRPEGSVSTLKIQRTERGDSAVYLCASSLIPGGQETQYFGPGTRLLVL.

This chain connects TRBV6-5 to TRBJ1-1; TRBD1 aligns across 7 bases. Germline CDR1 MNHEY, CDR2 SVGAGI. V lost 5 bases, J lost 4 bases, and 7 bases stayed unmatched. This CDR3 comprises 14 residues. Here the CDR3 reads CASSTRQGGTEAFF. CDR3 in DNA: TGTGCCAGCAGTACCCGACAGGGCGGCACTGAAGCTTTCTTT.

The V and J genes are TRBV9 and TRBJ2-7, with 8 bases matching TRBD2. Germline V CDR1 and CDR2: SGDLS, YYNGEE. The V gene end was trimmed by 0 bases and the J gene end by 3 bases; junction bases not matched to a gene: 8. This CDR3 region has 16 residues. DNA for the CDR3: TGTGCCAGCAGCGTAGGGGTTAGCGGGGCCTTCTACGAGCAGTACTTC. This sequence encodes CASSVGVSGAFYEQYF.

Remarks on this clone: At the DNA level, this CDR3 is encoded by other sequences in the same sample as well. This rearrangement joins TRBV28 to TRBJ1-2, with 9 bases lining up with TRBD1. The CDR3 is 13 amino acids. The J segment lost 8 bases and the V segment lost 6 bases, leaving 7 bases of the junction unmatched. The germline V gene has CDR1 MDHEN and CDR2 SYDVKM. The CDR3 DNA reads TGTGCCAGCAGGTTCCGGGACAGGGACGGCTACACCTTC. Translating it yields CASRFRDRDGYTF.

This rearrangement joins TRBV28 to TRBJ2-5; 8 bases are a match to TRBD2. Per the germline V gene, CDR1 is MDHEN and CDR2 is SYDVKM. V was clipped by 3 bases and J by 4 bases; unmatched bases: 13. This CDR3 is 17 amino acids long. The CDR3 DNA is TGTGCCAGCAGTTTCGGAGCGGGAGTAGGGGGGGGAGAGACCCAGTACTTC. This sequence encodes CASSFGAGVGGGETQYF.

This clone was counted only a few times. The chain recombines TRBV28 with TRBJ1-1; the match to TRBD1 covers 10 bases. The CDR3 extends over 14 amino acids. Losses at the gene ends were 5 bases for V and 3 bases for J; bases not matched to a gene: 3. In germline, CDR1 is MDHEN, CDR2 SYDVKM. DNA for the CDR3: TGTGCCAGCAGTCTGACAGGGGGCGACACTGAAGCTTTCTTT. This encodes CASSLTGGDTEAFF.

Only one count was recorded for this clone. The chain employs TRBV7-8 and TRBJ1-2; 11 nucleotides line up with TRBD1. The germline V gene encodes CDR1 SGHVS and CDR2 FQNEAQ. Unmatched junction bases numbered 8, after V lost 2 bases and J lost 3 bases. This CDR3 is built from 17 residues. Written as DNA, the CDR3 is TGTGCCAGCAGCTTAAATCCGGACAGGGGGCGGTACTATGGCTACACCTTC. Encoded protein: CASSLNPDRGRYYGYTF.

CDR3 sequence (DNA): TGTGCCACCAGCAGAGAGTCTAGCGGGATCGGAGAGCAGTACTTC. As protein: CATSRESSGIGEQYF. The chain couples TRBV15 to TRBJ2-7, with 9 bases that match TRBD2. The V gene end was trimmed by 0 bases and the J gene end by 7 bases; junction bases not matched to a gene: 7. CDR1 and CDR2 (germline): LNHNV, YYDKDF (reference sequence). The CDR3 is 15 residues long. Filled out from reference TRBV15 and TRBJ2-7, the complete variable domain reads DAMVIQNPRYQVTQFGKPVTLSCSQTLNHNVMYWYQQKSSQAPKLLFHYYDKDFNNEADTPDNFQSRRPNTSFCFLDIRSPGLGDTAMYLCATSRESSGIGEQYFGPGTRLTVT.

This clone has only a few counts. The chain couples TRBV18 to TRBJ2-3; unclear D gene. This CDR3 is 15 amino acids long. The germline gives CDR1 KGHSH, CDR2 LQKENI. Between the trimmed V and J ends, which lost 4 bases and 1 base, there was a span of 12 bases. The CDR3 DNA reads TGTGCCAGCTCACTAAATCCCGGTGGCACAGATACGCAGTATTTT. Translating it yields CASSLNPGGTDTQYF.

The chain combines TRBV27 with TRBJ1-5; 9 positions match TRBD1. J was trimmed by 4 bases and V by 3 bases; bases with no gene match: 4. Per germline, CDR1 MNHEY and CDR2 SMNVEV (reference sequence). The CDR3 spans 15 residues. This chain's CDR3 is CASSFGTGKNQPQHF. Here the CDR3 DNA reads TGTGCCAGCAGTTTCGGGACAGGGAAGAATCAGCCCCAGCATTTT.

CDR3 in amino acids: CASSQRTGDNEQFF. As DNA, the CDR3 is TGCGCCAGCAGCCAAAGGACAGGCGACAATGAGCAGTTCTTC. V gene TRBV4-3 combines with J gene TRBJ2-1, with 7 bases lining up with TRBD1. J lost 5 bases, V lost 2 bases, and 3 bases had no gene match. The CDR3 length is 14 residues. Germline V lookup: CDR1 LGHNA, CDR2 YSLEER.

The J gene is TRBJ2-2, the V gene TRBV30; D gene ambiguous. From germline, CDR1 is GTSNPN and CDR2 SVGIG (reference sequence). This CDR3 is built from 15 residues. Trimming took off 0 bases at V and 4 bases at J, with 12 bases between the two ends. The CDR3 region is CAWSVRVVPTGELFF. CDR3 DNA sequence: TGTGCCTGGAGTGTAAGAGTCGTACCCACCGGGGAGCTGTTTTTT. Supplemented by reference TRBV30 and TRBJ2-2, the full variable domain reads SQTIHQWPATLVQPVGSPLSLECTVEGTSNPNLYWYRQAAGRGLQLLFYSVGIGQISSEVPQNLSASRPQDRQFILSSKKLLLSDSGFYLCAWSVRVVPTGELFFGEGSRLTVL.

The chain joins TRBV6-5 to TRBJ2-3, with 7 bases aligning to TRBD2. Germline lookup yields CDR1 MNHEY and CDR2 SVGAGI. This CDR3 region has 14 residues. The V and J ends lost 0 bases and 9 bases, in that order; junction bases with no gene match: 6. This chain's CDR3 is CASSYSTGGSTQYF. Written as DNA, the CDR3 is TGTGCCAGCAGTTACTCGACCGGGGGGTCGACGCAGTATTTT.

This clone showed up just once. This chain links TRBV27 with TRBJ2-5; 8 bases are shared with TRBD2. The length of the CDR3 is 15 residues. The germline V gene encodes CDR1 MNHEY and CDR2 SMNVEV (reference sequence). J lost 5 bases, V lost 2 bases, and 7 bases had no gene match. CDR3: CASSLIRGGRETQYF. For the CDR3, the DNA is TGTGCCAGCAGTTTAATCCGGGGGGGTCGGGAGACCCAGTACTTC.

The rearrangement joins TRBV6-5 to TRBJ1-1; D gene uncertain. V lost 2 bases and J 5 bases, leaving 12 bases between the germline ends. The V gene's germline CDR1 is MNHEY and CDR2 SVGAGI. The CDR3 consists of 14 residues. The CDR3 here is CASSYREGRTEAFF. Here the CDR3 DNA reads TGTGCCAGCAGTTACCGGGAAGGGAGGACTGAAGCTTTCTTT.

CDR3 nucleotides: TGTGCCAGCAGCCCCCCGGGACAGGGCTATGGCTACACCTTC. Its translation: CASSPPGQGYGYTF. This chain links TRBV7-9 with TRBJ1-2; 9 nucleotides align to TRBD1. The germline V gene encodes CDR1 SEHNR and CDR2 FQNEAQ (reference sequence). The CDR3 is 14 residues long. V shed 5 bases and J 4 bases; nucleotides not matched to a gene: 5.

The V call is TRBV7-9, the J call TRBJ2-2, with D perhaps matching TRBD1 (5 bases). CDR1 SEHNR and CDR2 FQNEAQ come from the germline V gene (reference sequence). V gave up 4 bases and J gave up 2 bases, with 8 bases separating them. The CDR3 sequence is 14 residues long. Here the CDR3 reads CASSSRDNTGELFF. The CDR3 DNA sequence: TGTGCCAGCAGCTCCAGGGATAACACCGGGGAGCTGTTTTTT. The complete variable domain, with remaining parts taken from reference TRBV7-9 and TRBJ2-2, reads DTGVSQNPRHKITKRGQNVTFRCDPISEHNRLYWYRQTLGQGPEFLTYFQNEAQLEKSRLLSDRFSAERPKGSFSTLEIQRTEQGDSAMYLCASSSRDNTGELFFGEGSRLTVL.

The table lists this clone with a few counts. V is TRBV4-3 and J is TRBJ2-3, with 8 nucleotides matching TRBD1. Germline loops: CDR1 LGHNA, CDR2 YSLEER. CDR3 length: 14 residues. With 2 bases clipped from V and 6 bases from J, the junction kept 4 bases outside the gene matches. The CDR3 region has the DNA TGCGCCAGCAGCCAAAGGACAGGGCCGGATACGCAGTATTTT. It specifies CASSQRTGPDTQYF.

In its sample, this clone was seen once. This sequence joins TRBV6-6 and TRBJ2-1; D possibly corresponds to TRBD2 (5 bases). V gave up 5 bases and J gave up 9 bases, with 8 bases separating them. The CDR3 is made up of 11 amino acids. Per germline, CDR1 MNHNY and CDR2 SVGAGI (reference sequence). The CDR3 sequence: CASSPSGEQFF. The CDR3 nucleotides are TGTGCCAGCAGTCCGAGCGGTGAGCAGTTCTTC.

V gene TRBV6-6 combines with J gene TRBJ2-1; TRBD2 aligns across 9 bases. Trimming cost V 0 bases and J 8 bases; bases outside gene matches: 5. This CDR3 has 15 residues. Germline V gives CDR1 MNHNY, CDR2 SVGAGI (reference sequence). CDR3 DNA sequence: TGTGCCAGCAGTTACTCGGGCGGGAGGGTCGATGAGCAGTTCTTC. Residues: CASSYSGGRVDEQFF.

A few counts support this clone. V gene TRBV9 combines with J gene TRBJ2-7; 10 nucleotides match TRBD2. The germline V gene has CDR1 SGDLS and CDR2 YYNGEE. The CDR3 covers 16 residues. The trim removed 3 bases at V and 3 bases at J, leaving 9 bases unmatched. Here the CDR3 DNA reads TGTGCCAGCAGCGGTCGAGCGGGAGGGGAGGACTACGAGCAGTACTTC. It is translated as CASSGRAGGEDYEQYF. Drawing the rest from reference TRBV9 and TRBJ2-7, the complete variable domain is DSGVTQTPKHLITATGQRVTLRCSPRSGDLSVYWYQQSLDQGLQFLIQYYNGEERAKGNILERFSAQQFPDLHSELNLSSLELGDSALYFCASSGRAGGEDYEQYFGPGTRLTVT.

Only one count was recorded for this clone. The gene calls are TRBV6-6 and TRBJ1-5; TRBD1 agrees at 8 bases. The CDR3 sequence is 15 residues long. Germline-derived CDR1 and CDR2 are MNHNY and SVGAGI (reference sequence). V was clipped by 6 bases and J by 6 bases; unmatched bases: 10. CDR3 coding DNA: TGTGCCAGCAGCGCTACTGGGACAGGTGGTCAGCCCCAGCATTTT. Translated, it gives CASSATGTGGQPQHF.

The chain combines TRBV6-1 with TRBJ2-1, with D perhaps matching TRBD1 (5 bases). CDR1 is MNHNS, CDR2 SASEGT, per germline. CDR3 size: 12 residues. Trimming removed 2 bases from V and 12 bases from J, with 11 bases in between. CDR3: CASSETTVGQFF. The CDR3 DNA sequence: TGTGCCAGCAGTGAAACGACAGTCGGGCAGTTCTTC.

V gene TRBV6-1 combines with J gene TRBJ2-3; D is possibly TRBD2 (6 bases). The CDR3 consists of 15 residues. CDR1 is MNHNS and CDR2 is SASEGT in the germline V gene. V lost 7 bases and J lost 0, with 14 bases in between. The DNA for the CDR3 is TGTGCCAGCAAGATGGGGGAGGCAAGCACAGATACGCAGTATTTT. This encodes CASKMGEASTDTQYF.

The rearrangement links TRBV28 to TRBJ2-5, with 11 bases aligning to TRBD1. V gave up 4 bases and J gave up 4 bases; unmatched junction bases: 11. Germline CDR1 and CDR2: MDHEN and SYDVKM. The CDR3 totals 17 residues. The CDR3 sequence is CASSSPARTGGLETQYF. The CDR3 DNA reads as TGTGCCAGCAGTTCCCCGGCGAGGACAGGGGGCTTAGAGACCCAGTACTTC.

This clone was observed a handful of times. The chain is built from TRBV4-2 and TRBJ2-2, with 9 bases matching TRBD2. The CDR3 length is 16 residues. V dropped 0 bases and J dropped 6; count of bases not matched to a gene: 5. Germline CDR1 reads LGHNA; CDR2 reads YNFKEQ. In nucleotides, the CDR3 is TGTGCCAGCAGCCAAGAACCTAGCGGGATCGCCGGGGAGCTGTTTTTT. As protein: CASSQEPSGIAGELFF.

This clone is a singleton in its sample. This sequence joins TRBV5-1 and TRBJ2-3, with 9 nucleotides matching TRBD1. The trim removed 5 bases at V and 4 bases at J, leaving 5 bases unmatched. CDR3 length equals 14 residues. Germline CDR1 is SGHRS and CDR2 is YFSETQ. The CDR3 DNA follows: TGCGCCAGCAGAACCGGGACAGGGTCAGATACGCAGTATTTT. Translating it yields CASRTGTGSDTQYF.

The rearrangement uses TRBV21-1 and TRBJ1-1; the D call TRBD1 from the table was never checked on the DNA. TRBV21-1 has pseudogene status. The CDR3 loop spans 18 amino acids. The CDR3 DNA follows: TGTGCCAGCAGCACCACCCCTCTACGGGACAGGCTTTACACTGAAGCTTTCTTT. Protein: CASSTTPLRDRLYTEAFF.

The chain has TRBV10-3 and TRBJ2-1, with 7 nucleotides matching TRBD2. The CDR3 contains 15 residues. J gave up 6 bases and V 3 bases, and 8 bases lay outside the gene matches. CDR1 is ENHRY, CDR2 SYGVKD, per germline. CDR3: CAISDRGLERNEQFF. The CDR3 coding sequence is TGTGCCATCAGTGACCGTGGACTAGAACGCAATGAGCAGTTCTTC.

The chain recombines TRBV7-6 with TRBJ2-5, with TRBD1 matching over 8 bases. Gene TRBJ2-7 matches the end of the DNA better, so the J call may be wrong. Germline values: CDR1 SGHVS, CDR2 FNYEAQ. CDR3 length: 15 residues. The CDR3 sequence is CASSLAPRQGSEQYF. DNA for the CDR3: TGTGCCAGCAGCTTAGCGCCAAGACAGGGGAGCGAGCAGTACTTC.

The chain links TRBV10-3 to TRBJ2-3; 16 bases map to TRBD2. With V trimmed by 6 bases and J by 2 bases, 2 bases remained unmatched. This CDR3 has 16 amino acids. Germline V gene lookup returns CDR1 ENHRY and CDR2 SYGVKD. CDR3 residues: CAIRGTSGRATDTQYF. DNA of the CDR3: TGTGCCATCAGGGGGACTAGCGGGAGGGCCACAGATACGCAGTATTTT.

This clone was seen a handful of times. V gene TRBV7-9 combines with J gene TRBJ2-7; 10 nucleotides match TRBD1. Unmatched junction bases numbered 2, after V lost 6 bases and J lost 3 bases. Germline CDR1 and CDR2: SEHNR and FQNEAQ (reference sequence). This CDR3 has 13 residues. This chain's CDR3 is CASRGQGIYEQYF. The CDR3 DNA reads TGTGCCAGCAGGGGACAGGGGATCTACGAGCAGTACTTC.